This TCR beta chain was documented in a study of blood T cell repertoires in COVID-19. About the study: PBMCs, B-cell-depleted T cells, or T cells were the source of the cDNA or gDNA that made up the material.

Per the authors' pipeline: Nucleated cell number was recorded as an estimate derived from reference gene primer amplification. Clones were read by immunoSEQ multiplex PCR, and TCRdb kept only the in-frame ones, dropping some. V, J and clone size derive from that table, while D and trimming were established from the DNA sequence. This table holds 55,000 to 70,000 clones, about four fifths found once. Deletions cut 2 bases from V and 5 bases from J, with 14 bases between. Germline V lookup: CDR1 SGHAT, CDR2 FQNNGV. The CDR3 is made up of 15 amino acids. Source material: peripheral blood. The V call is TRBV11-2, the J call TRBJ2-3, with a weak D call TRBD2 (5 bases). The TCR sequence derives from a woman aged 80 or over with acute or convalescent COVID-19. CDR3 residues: CASSLKSGSGDTQYF. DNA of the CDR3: TGTGCCAGCAGCTTAAAATCGGGGTCGGGAGATACGCAGTATTTT.